The rows below give T cell receptor beta chains drawn from one sample of a study of quantifying T cell responses using KT2 cells. TCRdb analysed the UMI-ligation and nested PCR reads with MiXCR anew, one entry per CDR3 protein. Counted here are 25,000 to 35,000 distinct CDR3 sequences, roughly 7.2% occurring once; the ten biggest clones make up roughly 14%. Sequencing input: PBMCs spiked with cells of the T cell clone KT2. All receptors come from a human donor. The CDR3 runs from the conserved cysteine through the conserved F or W. D genes are given only for firm matches. Only part of the rows carry a size: once, few, many, or a class if the clone is expanded.

size: few
J: TRBJ2-7
D: .
V: TRBV6-5
CDR3: CASSYATTAAYEQYF
DNA: TGTGCCAGCAGTTACGCTACTACCGCCGCCTACGAGCAGTACTTC

size: many
J: TRBJ1-1
D: .
V: TRBV20-1
CDR3: CSARGTLMNTEAFF
DNA: TGCAGTGCTAGAGGTACACTCATGAACACTGAAGCTTTCTTT

size: many
J: TRBJ2-6
D: TRBD1
V: TRBV15
CDR3: CATSRRTGASVRGANVLTF
DNA: TGTGCCACCAGCAGAAGAACAGGGGCTTCTGTAAGAGGGGCCAACGTCCTGACTTTC

size: many
J: TRBJ2-7
D: TRBD2
V: TRBV7-2
CDR3: CASSSGLAGAYEQYF
DNA: TGTGCCAGCAGCTCGGGACTAGCGGGGGCCTACGAGCAGTACTTC

size: many
J: TRBJ1-5
D: .
V: TRBV20-1
CDR3: CSAAWTFQPQHF
DNA: TGCAGTGCTGCGTGGACCTTCCAGCCCCAGCATTTT

size: few
J: TRBJ2-3
D: .
V: TRBV5-1
CDR3: CASSLVAGGEDTQYF
DNA: TGCGCCAGCAGCTTGGTGGCAGGGGGGGAAGATACGCAGTATTTT

size: many
J: TRBJ2-6
D: .
V: TRBV12-3/TRBV12-4
CDR3: CASSLGSVEGANVLTF
DNA: TGTGCCAGCAGTTTAGGTTCGGTCGAGGGGGCCAACGTCCTGACTTTC

size: .
J: TRBJ2-5
D: .
V: TRBV2
CDR3: CASIRDQKETQYF
DNA: TGTGCCAGCATCCGGGACCAAAAAGAGACCCAGTACTTC

size: .
J: TRBJ2-3
D: .
V: TRBV6-6
CDR3: CASSYSGSITDTQYF
DNA: TGTGCCAGCAGTTACTCGGGCAGTATCACAGATACGCAGTATTTT

size: many
J: TRBJ1-4
D: TRBD1
V: TRBV4-3
CDR3: CASSQVYGTGSEKLFF
DNA: TGCGCCAGCAGCCAAGTGTATGGGACAGGGTCTGAAAAACTGTTTTTT

size: few
J: TRBJ2-5
D: .
V: TRBV7-6
CDR3: CASSRAGLETQYF
DNA: TGTGCCAGCAGCCGAGCAGGGTTGGAGACCCAGTACTTC

size: many
J: TRBJ2-1
D: .
V: TRBV2
CDR3: CASSWDSNNEQFF
DNA: TGTGCCAGCAGCTGGGACTCAAACAATGAGCAGTTCTTC

size: many
J: TRBJ1-1
D: .
V: TRBV7-2
CDR3: CASSFTQNTEAFF
DNA: TGTGCCAGCAGCTTTACTCAGAACACTGAAGCTTTCTTT

size: .
J: TRBJ2-5
D: .
V: TRBV3-1
CDR3: CASSQVYTGRETQYF
DNA: TGTGCCAGCAGCCAAGTTTACACAGGGAGGGAGACCCAGTACTTC

size: many
J: TRBJ2-5
D: TRBD2
V: TRBV7-9
CDR3: CASSAQRTSGEQETQYF
DNA: TGTGCCAGCAGCGCCCAGCGGACTAGCGGCGAGCAAGAGACCCAGTACTTC

size: .
J: TRBJ1-4
D: TRBD1
V: TRBV27
CDR3: CASSLSGQGAKVGEKLFF
DNA: TGTGCCAGCAGTTTATCGGGACAGGGGGCTAAAGTGGGTGAAAAACTGTTTTTT

size: many
J: TRBJ2-7
D: .
V: TRBV20-1
CDR3: CSAGSYYFYEQYF
DNA: TGCAGTGCTGGATCCTACTACTTCTACGAGCAGTACTTC

size: many
J: TRBJ1-1
D: .
V: TRBV5-6
CDR3: CASSFGFTEAFF
DNA: TGTGCCAGCAGCTTTGGGTTCACTGAAGCTTTCTTT

size: .
J: TRBJ2-3
D: .
V: TRBV10-3
CDR3: CAIGGPGDSDTQYF
DNA: TGTGCCATCGGTGGGCCGGGAGACTCAGATACGCAGTATTTT

size: few
J: TRBJ2-7
D: .
V: TRBV10-3
CDR3: CAISDQTYEQYF
DNA: TGTGCCATCAGTGACCAAACTTACGAGCAGTACTTC

size: .
J: TRBJ2-3
D: TRBD2
V: TRBV20-1
CDR3: CSAPVTSGVDAQYF
DNA: TGCAGTGCTCCCGTGACTAGCGGGGTAGATGCGCAGTATTTT

size: .
J: TRBJ2-1
D: TRBD2
V: TRBV24-1
CDR3: CATSDFPAGAVNEQFF
DNA: TGTGCCACCAGTGATTTCCCAGCGGGAGCAGTAAATGAGCAGTTCTTC

size: few
J: TRBJ2-5
D: .
V: TRBV28
CDR3: CASRPGLRGETQYF
DNA: TGTGCCAGCAGGCCCGGACTCCGAGGGGAGACCCAGTACTTC

size: many
J: TRBJ1-1
D: .
V: TRBV20-1
CDR3: CSARGRRVREAFF
DNA: TGCAGTGCTAGAGGACGAAGGGTTAGAGAAGCTTTCTTT

size: many
J: TRBJ2-1
D: .
V: TRBV11-2
CDR3: CASSPGPTGSYNEQFF
DNA: TGTGCCAGCAGCCCCGGCCCGACTGGCTCCTACAATGAGCAGTTCTTC

size: few
J: TRBJ2-3
D: .
V: TRBV11-2
CDR3: CASSLKEPGHQKDTQYF
DNA: TGTGCCAGCTCGCTTAAGGAGCCAGGGCACCAAAAGGATACGCAGTATTTT

size: few
J: TRBJ2-5
D: .
V: TRBV7-2
CDR3: CASSLVPAIPGETQYF
DNA: TGTGCCAGCAGCTTAGTGCCAGCCATTCCTGGGGAGACCCAGTACTTC

size: .
J: TRBJ2-7
D: TRBD1
V: TRBV4-2
CDR3: CASSHGTGGHEQYF
DNA: TGTGCCAGCAGCCACGGGACAGGGGGCCACGAGCAGTACTTC

size: many
J: TRBJ1-5
D: .
V: TRBV6-2/TRBV6-3
CDR3: CASSYSTRWAGPQHF
DNA: TGTGCCAGCAGTTACTCGACAAGGTGGGCTGGGCCCCAGCATTTT

size: .
J: TRBJ2-1
D: .
V: TRBV7-2
CDR3: CASSLAPGVGYNEQFF
DNA: TGTGCCAGCAGCTTAGCTCCCGGGGTGGGGTACAATGAGCAGTTCTTC

size: many
J: TRBJ1-2
D: TRBD1
V: TRBV29-1
CDR3: CSVEDGQGIGGGYTF
DNA: TGCAGCGTTGAGGACGGACAGGGGATAGGCGGTGGCTACACCTTC

size: few
J: TRBJ2-5
D: TRBD2
V: TRBV15
CDR3: CATSAERLAGGPGETQYF
DNA: TGTGCCACCAGTGCAGAGCGACTAGCGGGAGGACCCGGGGAGACCCAGTACTTC